This entry describes one TCR beta chain. Sequenced by immunoSEQ multiplex PCR; TCRdb stores in-frame clones only, minus some. The sample yields about 170,000 clones, approximately 84% seen once. Trimming at V came to 5 bases and at J to 1 base, leaving 4 bases not matched to a gene. This CDR3 is 15 amino acids long. Germline assignment: CDR1 MDHEN and CDR2 SYDVKM. These data originate in a study of blood T cell repertoires in COVID-19. The receptor was derived from a man aged 40-55 years who had recovered from COVID-19. Specimen: peripheral blood. The rearrangement joins TRBV28 to TRBJ2-7; 11 nucleotides line up with TRBD2. The chain's CDR3 is CASSQGLAVSYEQYF. The CDR3 DNA is TGTGCCAGCAGTCAGGGACTAGCGGTTTCCTACGAGCAGTACTTC.